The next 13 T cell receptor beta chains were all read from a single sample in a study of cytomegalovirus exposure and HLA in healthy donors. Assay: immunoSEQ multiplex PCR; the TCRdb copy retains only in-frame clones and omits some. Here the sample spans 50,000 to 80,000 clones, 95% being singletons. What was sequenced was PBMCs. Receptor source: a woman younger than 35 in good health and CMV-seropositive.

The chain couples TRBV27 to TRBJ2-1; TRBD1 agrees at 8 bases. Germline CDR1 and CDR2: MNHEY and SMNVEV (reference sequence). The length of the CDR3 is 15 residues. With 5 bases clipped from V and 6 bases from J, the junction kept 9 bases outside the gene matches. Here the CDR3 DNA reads TGTGCCAGCAGTGCATCCGGGACAGGAACCAATGAGCAGTTCTTC. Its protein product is CASSASGTGTNEQFF.

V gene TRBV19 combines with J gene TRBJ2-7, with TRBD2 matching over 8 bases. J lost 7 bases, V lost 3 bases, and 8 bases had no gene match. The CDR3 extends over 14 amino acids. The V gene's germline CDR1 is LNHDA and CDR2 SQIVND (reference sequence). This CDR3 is CASSIGAGAKEQYF. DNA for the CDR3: TGTGCCAGTAGTATCGGAGCGGGAGCCAAGGAGCAGTACTTC.

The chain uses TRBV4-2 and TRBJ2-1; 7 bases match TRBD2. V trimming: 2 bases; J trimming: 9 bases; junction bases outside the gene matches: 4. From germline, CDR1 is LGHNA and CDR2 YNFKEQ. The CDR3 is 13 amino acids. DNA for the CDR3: TGTGCCAGCAGCCAATCGGGACTATCTGAGCAGTTCTTC. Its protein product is CASSQSGLSEQFF.

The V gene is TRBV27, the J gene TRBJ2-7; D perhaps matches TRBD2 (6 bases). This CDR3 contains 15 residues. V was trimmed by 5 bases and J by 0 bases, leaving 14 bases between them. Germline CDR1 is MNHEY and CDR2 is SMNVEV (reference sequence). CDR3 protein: CASSHLGGRSYEQYF. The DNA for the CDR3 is TGTGCCAGCAGTCATCTCGGGGGTCGCTCCTACGAGCAGTACTTC.

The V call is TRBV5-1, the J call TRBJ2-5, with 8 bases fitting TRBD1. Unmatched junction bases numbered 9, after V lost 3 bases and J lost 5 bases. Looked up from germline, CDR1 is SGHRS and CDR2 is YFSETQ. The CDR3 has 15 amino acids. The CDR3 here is CASSSGTGGGETQYF. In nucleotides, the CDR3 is TGCGCCAGCAGCTCCGGGACAGGAGGGGGCGAGACCCAGTACTTC.

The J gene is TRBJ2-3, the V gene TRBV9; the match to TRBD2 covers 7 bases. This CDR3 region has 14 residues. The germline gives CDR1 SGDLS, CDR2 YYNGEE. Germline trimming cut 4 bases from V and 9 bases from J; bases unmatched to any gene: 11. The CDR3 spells CASSPRVAGETQYF. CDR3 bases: TGTGCCAGCAGCCCCCGTGTCGCGGGGGAAACGCAGTATTTT.

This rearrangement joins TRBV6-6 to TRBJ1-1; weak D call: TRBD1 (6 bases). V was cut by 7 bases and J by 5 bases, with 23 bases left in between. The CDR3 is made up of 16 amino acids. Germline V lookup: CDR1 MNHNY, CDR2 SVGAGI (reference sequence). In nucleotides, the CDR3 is TGTGCCAGCACTATTATGGGGGGGGGCGCGAGGACTGAAGCTTTCTTT. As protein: CASTIMGGGARTEAFF.

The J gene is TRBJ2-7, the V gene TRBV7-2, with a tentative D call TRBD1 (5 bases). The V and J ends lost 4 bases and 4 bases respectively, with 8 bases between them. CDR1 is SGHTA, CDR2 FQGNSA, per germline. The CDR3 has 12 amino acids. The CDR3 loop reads CASSYQGYEQYF. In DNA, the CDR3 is TGTGCCAGCAGCTACCAGGGTTACGAGCAGTACTTC.

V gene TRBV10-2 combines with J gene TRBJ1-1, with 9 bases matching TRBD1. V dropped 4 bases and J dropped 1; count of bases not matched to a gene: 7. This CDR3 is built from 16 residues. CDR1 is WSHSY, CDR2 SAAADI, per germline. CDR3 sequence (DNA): TGCGCCAGCAGTGGGGGGACAGGGTTTTGGAACACTGAAGCTTTCTTT. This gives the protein CASSGGTGFWNTEAFF.

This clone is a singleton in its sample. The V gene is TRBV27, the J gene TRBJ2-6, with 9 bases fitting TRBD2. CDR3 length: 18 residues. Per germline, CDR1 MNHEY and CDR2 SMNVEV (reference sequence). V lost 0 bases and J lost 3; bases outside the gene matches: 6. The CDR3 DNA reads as TGTGCCAGCAGTTTATCAGGCGCGGGAGGGGGTGGGGCCAACGTCCTGACTTTC. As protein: CASSLSGAGGGGANVLTF. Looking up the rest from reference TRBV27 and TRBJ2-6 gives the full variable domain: EAQVTQNPRYLITVTGKKLTVTCSQNMNHEYMSWYRQDPGLGLRQIYYSMNVEVTDKGDVPEGYKVSRKEKRNFPLILESPSPNQTSLYFCASSLSGAGGGGANVLTFGAGSRLTVL.

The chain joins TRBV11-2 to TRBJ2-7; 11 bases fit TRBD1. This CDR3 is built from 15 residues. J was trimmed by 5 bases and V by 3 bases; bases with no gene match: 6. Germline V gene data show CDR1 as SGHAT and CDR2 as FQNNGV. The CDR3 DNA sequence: TGTGCCAGCAGCTTCGGACAGGGGGCATGGGACGAGCAGTACTTC. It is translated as CASSFGQGAWDEQYF.

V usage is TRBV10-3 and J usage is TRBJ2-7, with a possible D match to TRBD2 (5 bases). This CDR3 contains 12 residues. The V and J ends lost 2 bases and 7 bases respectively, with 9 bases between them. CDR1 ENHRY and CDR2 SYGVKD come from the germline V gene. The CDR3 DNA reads TGTGCCATCAGTGAGGAACCGGGAGAGCAGTACTTC. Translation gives CAISEEPGEQYF.

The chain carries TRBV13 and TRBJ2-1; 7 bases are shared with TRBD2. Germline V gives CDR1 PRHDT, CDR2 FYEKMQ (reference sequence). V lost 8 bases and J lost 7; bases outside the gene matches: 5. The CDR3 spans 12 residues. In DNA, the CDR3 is TGTGCCAGCGCCCTAGCGGTTAATGAGCAGTTCTTC. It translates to CASALAVNEQFF. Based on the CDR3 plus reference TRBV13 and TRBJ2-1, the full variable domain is AAGVIQSPRHLIKEKRETATLKCYPIPRHDTVYWYQQGPGQDPQFLISFYEKMQSDKGSIPDRFSAQQFSDYHSELNMSSLELGDSALYFCASALAVNEQFFGPGTRLTVL.